This T cell receptor beta chain was retrieved from a study of Ad26.COV2.S vaccination and SARS-CoV-2 variants. Study observations and caveats: Placebo recipients showed lower spike-specific TCR breadth than vaccinees. Recipients of vaccine and of placebo showed similar breadth of their non-spike TCR repertoires.

TCRdb keeps only in-frame clones here, not all; method: immunoSEQ multiplex PCR. The table lists a few hundred thousand clones, 92% of them singletons. This clone was picked up one time. As yet, its antigen is unknown. Treatment described: some 20 received Ad26.COV2.S at low or high dose, single or two shots; 5 received placebo; per-sample allocation not given. Vaccine and placebo recipients were sampled on day 63 after the first injection. The TCR was taken from a person aged 18-60 years who received the Ad26.COV2.S COVID-19 vaccine or a placebo. The input for sequencing was peripheral blood, taken in a trial of Ad26.COV2.S vaccine versus placebo.

The DNA of the CDR3 is TGTGCCACCAGTGATACGGGACTAGCGGGGGGGCTAGAGACCCAGTACTTC. Protein: CATSDTGLAGGLETQYF. The chain couples TRBV24-1 to TRBJ2-5; 16 bases match TRBD2. The CDR3 extends over 17 amino acids. Trimming took 3 bases from V and 4 from J; bases not matched to a gene: 4. CDR1 is KGHDR and CDR2 is SFDVKD in the germline V gene.